This entry lists 5 T cell receptor beta chains sequenced from one sample in a study of T cells in Graves' hyperthyroidism and ophthalmopathy (dated by TCRdb to 2018 to 2020). Receptor amplification or capture employed multiplex PCR. The sample was run on an Illumina HiSeq 2000. TCR beta CDR3 regions were amplified from RNA transcripts. The first round of RT-PCR for the TCR CDR3 was performed with the HTBI primer set and the Qiagen OneStep RT-PCR kit. TCRdb itself trimmed the public reads at Q25 with fastp, ran MiXCR and retained productive beta chains. Each entry is one CDR3 protein sequence, shown with its most common DNA and genes. The sample records more than 500,000 distinct CDR3 sequences, around 15% of which are singletons. 3% to 4.5% of the sample lies in the top ten. Sequenced material: blood. The receptors stem from a woman aged 30 to 39 with Graves' hyperthyroidism.

This clonotype was detected ten times or more. This chain connects TRBV7-8 to TRBJ2-1, with a tentative D call TRBD2 (5 bases). CDR1 SGHVS and CDR2 FQNEAQ come from the germline V gene. V lost 2 bases to trimming and J lost 6 bases, with 11 bases between them. There are 14 residues in the CDR3. CDR3 amino acids: CASSLRERSNEQFF. In DNA form, the CDR3 reads TGTGCCAGCAGCTTAAGGGAGCGCTCCAATGAGCAGTTCTTC.

This clonotype was recorded many times. A much larger clone lies one base from this, so it may be a read error. This chain connects TRBV7-2 to TRBJ2-7; D not resolved. V lost 5 bases to trimming and J lost 3 bases, with 5 bases between them. This CDR3 is 11 amino acids long. Per germline, CDR1 SGHTA and CDR2 FQGNSA. In DNA, the CDR3 is TGTGCCAGCAGCCACGGCTACGAGCAGTACTTC. It translates to CASSHGYEQYF.

This clonotype was seen ten or more times. The V and J genes are TRBV10-3 and TRBJ2-5, with a tentative D call TRBD2 (6 bases). This CDR3 comprises 17 residues. CDR1 is ENHRY, CDR2 SYGVKD, per germline. V was trimmed by 2 bases and J by 2 bases, leaving 18 bases between them. The CDR3 nucleotides are TGTGCCATCAGTGAGATGTCGTACGGGAGTGGTCAAGAGACCCAGTACTTC. Its protein product is CAISEMSYGSGQETQYF.

This clonotype turned up a few times. This CDR3 is missing its conserved last phenylalanine or tryptophan, likely due to a read error. The J gene is TRBJ1-1, the V gene TRBV28; D might be TRBD1 (5 bases). The V gene's germline CDR1 is MDHEN and CDR2 SYDVKM. The V gene lost 8 bases and the J gene lost 3 bases, with 25 bases spanning the gap. This CDR3 has 17 amino acids. The CDR3 bases are TGTGCCAGCTCACCGACTTCACCGCGGGGGGTTGACACTGAAGCTTTCCTT. It is translated as CASSPTSPRGVDTEAFL.

The chain uses TRBV18 and TRBJ1-3; D perhaps matches TRBD1 (5 bases). The germline gives CDR1 KGHSH, CDR2 LQKENI. The ends were cut back, 5 bases at V and 2 bases at J, with 19 bases in the middle. CDR3 length: 17 amino acids. CDR3 amino acids: CASSEYSGLQTGNTIYF. CDR3 bases: TGTGCCAGCTCAGAATACTCAGGGTTACAGACTGGAAACACCATATATTTT.